This T cell receptor (beta chain) was obtained from a study of blood T cells in healthy people across ages. Findings and caveats of the study: Shifts in expanded clonotypes may have been confounded by donor CMV status, which was unknown.

The germline CDR1 and CDR2 sequences are LGHDT and YNNKEL (reference sequence). CDR3 length equals 16 residues. A sample-barcoded 5' primer and a J-beta primer mix were used in a second PCR of roughly 6 to 11 cycles. MiXCR, run by TCRdb on the 5' RACE reads, gives a single entry per CDR3 protein. The table records approximately 830,000 distinct CDR3 sequences, around 62% of them present only once. Per-sample PBMC isolation yielded at least 6.5 million cells. Points on this clonotype: The antigen remains undetermined.

Sequencing was performed on blood. This receptor was identified in a man aged 25 to 40 in good health. The chain links TRBV3-1 to TRBJ2-1; TRBD2 might be the D (7 bases). The J call may be faulty, since TRBJ2-7 better matches the DNA end. CDR3: CASSQAGAGAYNEQYF. DNA for the CDR3: TGTGCCAGCAGCCAGGCGGGGGCAGGGGCCTACAATGAGCAGTACTTC.